The clone carrying this T cell receptor (beta chain) showed up many times. The second PCR ran about 6 to 12 cycles with a sample-barcoded 5' primer and J-beta primers. TCRdb redid the calling of the 5' RACE reads with MiXCR, one entry per CDR3 protein. This sample has 750,000 to 950,000 distinct CDR3 sequences, with around 29% found just once. The CDR3 length is 14 residues. Trimming cost V 5 bases and J 3 bases, with 13 bases left between them. Germline V gene data show CDR1 as WSHSY and CDR2 as SAAADI. The sample comes from a study of blood T cells in healthy people across ages. The same data also went into a second study, on T cells of mothers and their children.

The chain has TRBV10-2 and TRBJ1-2, with D possibly matching TRBD1 (6 bases). The receptor's source is a woman aged 40 to 50 in good health. The specimen was blood. In DNA form, the CDR3 reads TGCGCCAGCAGTAGTCGACAGGAACACTATGGCTACACCTTC. Translated: CASSSRQEHYGYTF.